This T cell receptor beta chain emerged from a study of T cell repertoires in cytomegalovirus infection. Via MiXCR, TCRdb re-called the reads, giving one row per CDR3 protein. The data contain approximately 1,000,000 distinct CDR3 sequences, roughly 31% of them singletons. The CDR3 has 13 residues. The V and J ends lost 10 bases and 2 bases, in that order; junction bases with no gene match: 4. Study-level points and caveats: In two of eight donors, the top clonotype was HLA-C-restricted CMV-specific.

Regarding this clonotype: Antigen unknown.

The sequences come from cultured CD8+ T cells from PBMCs, collected from culture after CMV antigen stimulation. The V call is TRBV12-3 or TRBV12-4, the J call TRBJ2-2; 7 bases line up with TRBD2. This TCR was sampled from a human donor in good health (CMV status not recorded). Some clones in this sample may be carry-over from other donors' samples. The CDR3 here is CATGLVNTGELFF. The CDR3 DNA reads TGTGCCACCGGACTAGTCAACACCGGGGAGCTGTTTTTT.